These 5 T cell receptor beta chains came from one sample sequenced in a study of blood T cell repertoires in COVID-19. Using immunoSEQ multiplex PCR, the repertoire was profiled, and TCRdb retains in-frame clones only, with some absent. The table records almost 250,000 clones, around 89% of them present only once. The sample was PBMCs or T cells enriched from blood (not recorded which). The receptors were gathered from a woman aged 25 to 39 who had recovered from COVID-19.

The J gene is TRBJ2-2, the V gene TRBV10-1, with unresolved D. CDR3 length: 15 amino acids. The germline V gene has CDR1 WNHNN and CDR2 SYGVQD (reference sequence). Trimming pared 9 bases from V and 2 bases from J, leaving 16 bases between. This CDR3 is CARELDTKNTGELFF. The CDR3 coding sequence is TGCGCCAGGGAACTTGACACGAAAAACACCGGGGAGCTGTTTTTT.

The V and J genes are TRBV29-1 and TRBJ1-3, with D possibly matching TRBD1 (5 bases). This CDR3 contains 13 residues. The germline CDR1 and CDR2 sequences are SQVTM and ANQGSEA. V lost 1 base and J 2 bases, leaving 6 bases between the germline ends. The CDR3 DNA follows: TGCAGCGTTGAAGGGGGCCCTGGAAACACCATATATTTT. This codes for CSVEGGPGNTIYF.

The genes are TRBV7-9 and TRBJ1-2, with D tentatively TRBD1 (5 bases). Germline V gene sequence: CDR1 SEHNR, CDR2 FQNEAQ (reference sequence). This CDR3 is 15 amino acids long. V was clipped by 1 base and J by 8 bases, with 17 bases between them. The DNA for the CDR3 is TGTGCCAGCAGCTTAGATGGAGGGACGGGACTCGGCTACACCTTC. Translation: CASSLDGGTGLGYTF. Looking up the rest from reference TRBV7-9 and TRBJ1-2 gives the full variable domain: DTGVSQNPRHKITKRGQNVTFRCDPISEHNRLYWYRQTLGQGPEFLTYFQNEAQLEKSRLLSDRFSAERPKGSFSTLEIQRTEQGDSAMYLCASSLDGGTGLGYTFGSGTRLTVV.

Here the CDR3 reads CASSLALDTGSSYNEQFF. For the CDR3, the DNA is TGTGCCAGCAGCTTAGCGTTGGATACAGGGAGCTCCTACAATGAGCAGTTCTTC. This chain links TRBV7-9 with TRBJ2-1; D might be TRBD1 (6 bases). The CDR3 has 18 residues. V lost 0 bases and J 0 bases, leaving 15 bases between the germline ends. Germline loops: CDR1 SEHNR, CDR2 FQNEAQ (reference sequence).

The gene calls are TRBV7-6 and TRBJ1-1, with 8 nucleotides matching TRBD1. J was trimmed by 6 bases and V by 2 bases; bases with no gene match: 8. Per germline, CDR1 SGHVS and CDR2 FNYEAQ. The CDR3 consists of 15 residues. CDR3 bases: TGTGCCAGCAGCTTACGGACAGGGTGGAGTTCTGAAGCTTTCTTT. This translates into CASSLRTGWSSEAFF.